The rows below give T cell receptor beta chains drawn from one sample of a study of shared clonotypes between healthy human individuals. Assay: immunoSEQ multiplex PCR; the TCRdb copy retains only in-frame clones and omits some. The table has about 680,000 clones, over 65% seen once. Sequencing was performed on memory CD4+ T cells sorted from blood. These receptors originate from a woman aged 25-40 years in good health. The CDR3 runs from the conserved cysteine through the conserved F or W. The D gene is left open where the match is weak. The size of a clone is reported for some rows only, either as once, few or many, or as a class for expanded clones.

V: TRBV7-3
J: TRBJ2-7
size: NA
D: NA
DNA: TGTGCCAGCAGCCTCAATATGGGAAGCTCCTACGAGCAGTACTTC
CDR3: CASSLNMGSSYEQYF

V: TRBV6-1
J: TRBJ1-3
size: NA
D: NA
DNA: TGTGCCAGCAGTAGACAGTCCTACTCTGGAAACACCATATATTTT
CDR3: CASSRQSYSGNTIYF

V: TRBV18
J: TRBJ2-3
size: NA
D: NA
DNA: TGTGCCAGCTCGCTCCTACCGGGGGATACGCAGTATTTT
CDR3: CASSLLPGDTQYF

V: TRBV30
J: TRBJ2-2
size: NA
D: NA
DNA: TGTGCCTGGAATAGGGGAACGGACACCGGGGAGCTGTTTTTT
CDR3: CAWNRGTDTGELFF

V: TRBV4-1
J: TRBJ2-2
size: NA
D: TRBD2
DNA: TGCGCCAGCAGTCCCTTAGCGGGAACCGACACCGGGGAGCTGTTTTTT
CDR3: CASSPLAGTDTGELFF

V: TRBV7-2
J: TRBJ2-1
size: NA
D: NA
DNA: TGTGCCAGCAGAGACATCTTCCTCAGGTACAATGAGCAGTTCTTC
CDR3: CASRDIFLRYNEQFF

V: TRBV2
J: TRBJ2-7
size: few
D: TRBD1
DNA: TGTGCCAGTAACCGGGACAGGGCTTCCTACGAGCAGTACTTC
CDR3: CASNRDRASYEQYF

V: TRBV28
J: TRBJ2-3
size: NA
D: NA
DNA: TGTGCCAGCAAGGAACGATCCCCAGATACGCAGTATTTT
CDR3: CASKERSPDTQYF

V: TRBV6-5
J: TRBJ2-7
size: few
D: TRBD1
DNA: TGTGCCAGCAGTAGGGACAGGTCGCCCCACGAGCAGTACTTC
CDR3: CASSRDRSPHEQYF

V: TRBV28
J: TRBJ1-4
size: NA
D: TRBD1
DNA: TGTGCCAGCAGGGGGGGACAGGGAGCTAATGAAAAACTGTTTTTT
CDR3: CASRGGQGANEKLFF

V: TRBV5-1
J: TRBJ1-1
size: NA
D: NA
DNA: TGCGCCAGCAGCTTGGGTTGGGAAGGGATGAGGGAAGCTTTCTTT
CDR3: CASSLGWEGMREAFF

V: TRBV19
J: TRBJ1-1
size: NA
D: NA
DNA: TGTGCCAGTAGGAGGGGGGGTGGCACTGAAGCTTTCTTT
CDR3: CASRRGGGTEAFF

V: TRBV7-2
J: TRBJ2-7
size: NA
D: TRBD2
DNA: TGTGCCAGCAGCTTAGTCGGGCGGGAGGCCTCCTACGAGCAGTACTTC
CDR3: CASSLVGREASYEQYF

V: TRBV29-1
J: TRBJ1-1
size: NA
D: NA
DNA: TGCAGCGTTGTCTTTAGGAGTTTCGAAGCTTTCTTT
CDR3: CSVVFRSFEAFF

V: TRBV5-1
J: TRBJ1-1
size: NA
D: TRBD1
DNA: TGCGCCAGCAGCTCTTGGGACAGGGGGAACACTGAAGCTTTCTTT
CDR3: CASSSWDRGNTEAFF

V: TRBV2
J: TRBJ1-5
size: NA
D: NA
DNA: TGTGCCAGCAGTGCCGGCCGGGATCAGCCCCAGCATTTT
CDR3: CASSAGRDQPQHF

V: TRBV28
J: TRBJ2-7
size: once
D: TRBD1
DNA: TGTGCCAGCAGTAGCCTCGGGCAGGGGGTTGCCTACGAGCAGTACTTC
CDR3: CASSSLGQGVAYEQYF

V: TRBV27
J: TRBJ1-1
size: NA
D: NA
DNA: TGTGCCAGCAGTTTAGTGGGGGGGCGAAGGACTGAAGCTTTCTTT
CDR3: CASSLVGGRRTEAFF

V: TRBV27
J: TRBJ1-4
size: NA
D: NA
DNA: TGTGCCAGCAGTTTACAACGCCAAAATGAAAAACTGTTTTTT
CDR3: CASSLQRQNEKLFF

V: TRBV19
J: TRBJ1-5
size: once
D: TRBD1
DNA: TGTGCCAGTAGTGCGACAGGGGTAGCTTTTCAGCCCCAGCATTTT
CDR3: CASSATGVAFQPQHF

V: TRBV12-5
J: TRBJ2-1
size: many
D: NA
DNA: TGTGCTAGTGGTACCCTGATCAATGAGCAGTTCTTC
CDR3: CASGTLINEQFF

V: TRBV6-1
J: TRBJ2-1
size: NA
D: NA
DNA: TGTGCCAGCAGTGTAGGCCTTTTTCAGGATGAGCAGTTCTTC
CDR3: CASSVGLFQDEQFF

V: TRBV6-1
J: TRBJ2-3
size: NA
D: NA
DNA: TGTGCCAGCAGTGGAGTCATAGGGGAAAACCCCACAGATACGCAGTATTTT
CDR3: CASSGVIGENPTDTQYF

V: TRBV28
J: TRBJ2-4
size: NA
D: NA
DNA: TGTGCCAGCAGATTGACTACAGGGCACGTGTACTTC
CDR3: CASRLTTGHVYF

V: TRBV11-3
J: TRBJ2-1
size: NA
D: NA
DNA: TGTGCCAGCAGCTTAGGGCGCTACGAGCAGTTCTTC
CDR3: CASSLGRYEQFF

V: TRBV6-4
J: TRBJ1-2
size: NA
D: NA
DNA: TGTGCCAGCTCACCTGAGAACGGAAGAGGAGGCTACACCTTC
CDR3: CASSPENGRGGYTF

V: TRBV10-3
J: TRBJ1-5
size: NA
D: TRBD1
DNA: TGTGCCATCAGCCAGGGGGAGAATCAGCCCCAGCATTTT
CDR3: CAISQGENQPQHF

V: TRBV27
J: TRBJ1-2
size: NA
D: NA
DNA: TGTGCCAGCAGCTACGACAGAGGGGCAGGAGGCTACACCTTC
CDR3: CASSYDRGAGGYTF

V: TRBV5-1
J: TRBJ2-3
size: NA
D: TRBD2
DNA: TGCGCCAGCAGCTTGCTTGACGGGAGGGCACCAGATACGCAGTATTTT
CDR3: CASSLLDGRAPDTQYF

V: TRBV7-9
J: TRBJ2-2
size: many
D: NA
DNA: TGTGCCAGCAGCTCTTGGCTAGCGAACACCGGGGAGCTGTTTTTT
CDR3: CASSSWLANTGELFF

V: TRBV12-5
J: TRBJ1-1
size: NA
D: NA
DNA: TGTGCTAGTGGGGAAAAAGGGGATGAGGACACTGAAGCTTTCTTT
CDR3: CASGEKGDEDTEAFF

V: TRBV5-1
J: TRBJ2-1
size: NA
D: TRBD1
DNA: TGCGCCAGCAGCTTGGGGACAGGCTCGTACAATGAGCAGTTCTTC
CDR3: CASSLGTGSYNEQFF

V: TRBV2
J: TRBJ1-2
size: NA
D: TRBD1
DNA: TGTGCCAGCAGTGACGGGACAGGGACGATCGGGTATGGCTACACCTTC
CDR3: CASSDGTGTIGYGYTF

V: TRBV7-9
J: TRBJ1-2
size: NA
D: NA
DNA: TGTGCCAGCAGCTTAGAAGGTTATGGCTACACCTTC
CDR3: CASSLEGYGYTF

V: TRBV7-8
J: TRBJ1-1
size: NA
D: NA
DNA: TGTGCCAGCAGCTTAGCCCGAAGCAGGGAATCAGAAGCTTTCTTT
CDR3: CASSLARSRESEAFF

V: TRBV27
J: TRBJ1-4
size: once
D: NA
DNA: TGTGCCAGCAGTTTTCAAACTAATGAAAAACTGTTTTTT
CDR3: CASSFQTNEKLFF

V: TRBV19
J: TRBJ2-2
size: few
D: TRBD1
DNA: TGTGCCACGGGACAGGGACGTACCGGGGAGCTGTTTTTT
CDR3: CATGQGRTGELFF

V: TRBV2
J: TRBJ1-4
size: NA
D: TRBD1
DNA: TGTGCCAGCAGTGACCGGGACAGCTGGGATGAAAAACTGTTTTTT
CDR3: CASSDRDSWDEKLFF

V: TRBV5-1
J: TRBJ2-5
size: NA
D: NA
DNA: TGCGCCAGCAGAAGCTCCCCAGGGACCGCTGGTGAGACCCAGTACTTC
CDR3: CASRSSPGTAGETQYF

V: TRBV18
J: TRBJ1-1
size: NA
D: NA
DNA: TGTGCCAGCTCACCATCACAGGTGGCTGAAGCTTTCTTT
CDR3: CASSPSQVAEAFF

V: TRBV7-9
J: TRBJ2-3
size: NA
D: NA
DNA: TGTGCCAGCAGCCCCGCCTCCTCTTCCGGTACGCAGTATTTT
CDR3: CASSPASSSGTQYF

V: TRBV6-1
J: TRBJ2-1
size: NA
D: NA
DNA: TGTGCCAGCATCGACTACGGGAGCTCCTACAATGAGCAGTTCTTC
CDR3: CASIDYGSSYNEQFF

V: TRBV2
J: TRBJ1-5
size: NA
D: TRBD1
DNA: TGTGCCAGCAGATTGGCCGGGACAGATAATCAGCCCCAGCATTTT
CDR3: CASRLAGTDNQPQHF

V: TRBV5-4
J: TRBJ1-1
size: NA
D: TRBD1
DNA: TGTGCCAGCAACATGGGTGGTCAGGGGGGAAACACTGAAGCTTTCTTT
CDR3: CASNMGGQGGNTEAFF

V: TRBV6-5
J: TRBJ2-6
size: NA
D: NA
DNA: TGTGCCAGCAGTTACACTCAGGGACCTGGGGCCAACGTCCTGACTTTC
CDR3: CASSYTQGPGANVLTF

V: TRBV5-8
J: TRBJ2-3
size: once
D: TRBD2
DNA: TGTGCCAGCAGCTTGGCCGGCGGGAGGTACACAGATACGCAGTATTTT
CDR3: CASSLAGGRYTDTQYF

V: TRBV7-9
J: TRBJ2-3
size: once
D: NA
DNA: TGTGCCAGCAGCTTAGAGGCAGATACGCAGTATTTT
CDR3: CASSLEADTQYF

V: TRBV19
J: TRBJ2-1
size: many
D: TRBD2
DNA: TGTGCCAGTAGTATGCGGGCACTAGCGGCCGAAAGAAATGAGCAGTTCTTC
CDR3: CASSMRALAAERNEQFF

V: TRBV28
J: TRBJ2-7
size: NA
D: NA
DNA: TGTGCCAGCAGTACGGGACCAACCTACGTGCAGTACTTC
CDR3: CASSTGPTYVQYF

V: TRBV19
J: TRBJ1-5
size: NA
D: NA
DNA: TGTGCCAGTAGTTTCCAGGATAGCAATCAGCCCCAGCATTTT
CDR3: CASSFQDSNQPQHF

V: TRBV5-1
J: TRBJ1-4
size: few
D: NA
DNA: TGCGCCAGCAGCTTACAGGGAGATGAAAGTGAAAAACTGTTTTTT
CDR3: CASSLQGDESEKLFF

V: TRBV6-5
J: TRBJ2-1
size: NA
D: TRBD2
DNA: TGTGCCAGCAGTCGGACTAGCGAGGGTGAGCAGTTCTTC
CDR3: CASSRTSEGEQFF

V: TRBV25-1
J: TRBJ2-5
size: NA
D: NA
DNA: TGTGCCAGCAGTGACTATAGCGCCCACGGGGAGACCCAGTACTTC
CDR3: CASSDYSAHGETQYF

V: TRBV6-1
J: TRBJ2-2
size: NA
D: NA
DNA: TGTGCCAGCAGTGAAGCAGGACAGACCGGGGAGCTGTTTTTT
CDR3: CASSEAGQTGELFF

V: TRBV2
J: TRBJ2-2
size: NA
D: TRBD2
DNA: TGTGCCAGCTTGGCGGGAGCGGACACCGGGGAGCTGTTTTTT
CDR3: CASLAGADTGELFF